This T cell receptor beta chain was recorded in a study of shared clonotypes between healthy human individuals. Per the germline V gene, CDR1 is MNHEY and CDR2 is SMNVEV (reference sequence). There are 15 residues in the CDR3. Trimming took 6 bases from V and 0 from J, leaving 12 bases between them. Clones were read by immunoSEQ multiplex PCR, and TCRdb kept only the in-frame ones, dropping some. The data hold about 2.1 million clones, with approximately 92% observed a single time. Selected positively for CCR7 and CD45RO-negative, naive CD8 cells excluded terminally differentiated effector memory CD45RA+ cells.

Source material: naive CD8+ T cells from PBMCs. The receptor was derived from a man younger than 35 in good health. Some clones in this sample may be carry-over from other donors' samples. The chain carries TRBV27 and TRBJ1-5; D is possibly TRBD1 (6 bases). CDR3 DNA sequence: TGTGCCAGCAGCCCAGAGGGGGGTAGCAATCAGCCCCAGCATTTT. Encoded protein: CASSPEGGSNQPQHF.